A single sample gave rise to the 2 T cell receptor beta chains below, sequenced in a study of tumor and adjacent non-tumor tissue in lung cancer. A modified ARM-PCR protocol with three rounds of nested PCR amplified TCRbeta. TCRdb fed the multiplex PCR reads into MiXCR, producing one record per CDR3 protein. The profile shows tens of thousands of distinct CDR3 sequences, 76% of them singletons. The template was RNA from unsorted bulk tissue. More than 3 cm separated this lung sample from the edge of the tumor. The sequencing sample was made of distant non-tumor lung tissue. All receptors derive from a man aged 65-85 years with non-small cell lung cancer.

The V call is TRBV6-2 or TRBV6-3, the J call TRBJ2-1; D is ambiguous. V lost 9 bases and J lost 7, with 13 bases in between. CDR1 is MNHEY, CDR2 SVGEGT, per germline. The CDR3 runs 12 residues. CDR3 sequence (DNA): TGTGCCAGTAGACCCTCATGGAATGAGCAGTTCTTC. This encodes CASRPSWNEQFF.

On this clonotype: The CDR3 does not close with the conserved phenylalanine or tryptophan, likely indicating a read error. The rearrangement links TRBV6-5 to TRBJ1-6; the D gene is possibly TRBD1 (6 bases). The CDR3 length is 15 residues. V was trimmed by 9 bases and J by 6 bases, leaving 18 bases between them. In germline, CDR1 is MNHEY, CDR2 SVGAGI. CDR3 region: CASRTVERLNSPLHL. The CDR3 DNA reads TGTGCCAGTAGGACAGTCGAAAGACTTAATTCACCCCTCCACTTA.